A selection of T cell receptor beta chains follows, all from one sample in a study of vaccination and CD4 T cells after COVID-19. These TCRs are of unknown antigen specificity. TCRdb analysed the PCR reads with MiXCR anew, one entry per CDR3 protein. The table has some 6,900 distinct CDR3 sequences, about 32% seen once. The sample consisted of CD4+ T cells from blood, cultured in vitro. The receptors stem from a human donor in good health. Both conserved end residues are part of each CDR3. A D gene is named only where the DNA matches it firmly. Clone size is shown for a subset of rows, as once, few, many or a class of expanded clone.

J gene: TRBJ1-1
D gene: NA
V gene: TRBV18
clone size: NA
CDR3 DNA: TGTGCCAGCTCCCGGGAGACGAACACTGAAGCTTTCTTT
CDR3 protein: CASSRETNTEAFF

J gene: TRBJ1-2
D gene: NA
V gene: TRBV2
clone size: few
CDR3 DNA: TGTGCCAGCAGTGTCAGGGCTGGCTACACCTTC
CDR3 protein: CASSVRAGYTF

J gene: TRBJ1-6
D gene: NA
V gene: TRBV6-2/TRBV6-3
clone size: NA
CDR3 DNA: TGTGCCAGCAGACATACAAGGGGCTCCTATAATTCACCCCTCCACTTT
CDR3 protein: CASRHTRGSYNSPLHF

J gene: TRBJ1-1
D gene: NA
V gene: TRBV6-4
clone size: few
CDR3 DNA: TGTGCCAGCAGTGACTCGTTAGGGAGCGAAGCTTTCTTT
CDR3 protein: CASSDSLGSEAFF

J gene: TRBJ1-2
D gene: NA
V gene: TRBV7-6
clone size: NA
CDR3 DNA: TGTGCCAGCAGCTTAGTGGCCAGGACAGCGGATGGCTACACCTTC
CDR3 protein: CASSLVARTADGYTF

J gene: TRBJ2-2
D gene: NA
V gene: TRBV6-5
clone size: NA
CDR3 DNA: TGTGCCAGCAGTTCCGTAGACACCGGGGAGCTGTTTTTT
CDR3 protein: CASSSVDTGELFF

J gene: TRBJ2-7
D gene: NA
V gene: TRBV6-1
clone size: NA
CDR3 DNA: TGTGCCACCGAGGATACTAGCTACGAGCAGTACTTC
CDR3 protein: CATEDTSYEQYF

J gene: TRBJ2-2
D gene: NA
V gene: TRBV6-1
clone size: NA
CDR3 DNA: TGTGCCAGCAGACCAGGGATGCGCACCGGGGAGCTGTTTTTT
CDR3 protein: CASRPGMRTGELFF

J gene: TRBJ1-2
D gene: NA
V gene: TRBV20-1
clone size: few
CDR3 DNA: TGCAGTGCTAGAGACCTGAGACGAGATTATGGCTACACCTTC
CDR3 protein: CSARDLRRDYGYTF

J gene: TRBJ1-1
D gene: NA
V gene: TRBV12-3/TRBV12-4
clone size: NA
CDR3 DNA: TGTGCCAGCAGTTTAGAGGGACCACGAGGTAAAACTTTCTTT
CDR3 protein: CASSLEGPRGKTFF

J gene: TRBJ1-2
D gene: NA
V gene: TRBV6-5
clone size: few
CDR3 DNA: TGTGCCAGCAGTTACTCGAACCTGGGGGATGGCTACACCTTC
CDR3 protein: CASSYSNLGDGYTF

J gene: TRBJ2-2
D gene: NA
V gene: TRBV6-4
clone size: NA
CDR3 DNA: TGTGCCAGCAGTGAGGTTGGCACCGGGGAGCTGTTTTTT
CDR3 protein: CASSEVGTGELFF

J gene: TRBJ1-2
D gene: NA
V gene: TRBV19
clone size: NA
CDR3 DNA: TGTGCCAGTAGTCAGGGATCGGTAGGTGGCTACACCTTC
CDR3 protein: CASSQGSVGGYTF

J gene: TRBJ1-1
D gene: NA
V gene: TRBV27
clone size: NA
CDR3 DNA: TGTGCCAGCAGTTTATCCCCGCCCACTCGCTATGTACTTTGGGAAGCTTTCTTT
CDR3 protein: CASSLSPPTRYVLWEAFF

J gene: TRBJ1-1
D gene: NA
V gene: TRBV6-1
clone size: NA
CDR3 DNA: TGTGCCAGCAGACCCGAAACCCTAAAAGCAATGAACACTGAAGCTTTCTTT
CDR3 protein: CASRPETLKAMNTEAFF

J gene: TRBJ1-2
D gene: NA
V gene: TRBV6-1
clone size: few
CDR3 DNA: TGTGCCAGCAGCGAGACAGCGGTGGGGGGCTACACCTTC
CDR3 protein: CASSETAVGGYTF

J gene: TRBJ1-3
D gene: TRBD1
V gene: TRBV2
clone size: few
CDR3 DNA: TGTGCCAGCAAGACAGGGGGCTTTGGAAACACCATATATTTT
CDR3 protein: CASKTGGFGNTIYF

J gene: TRBJ2-3
D gene: TRBD1
V gene: TRBV6-1
clone size: few
CDR3 DNA: TGTGCCAGCCGGACAGGGGGCGCAGATACGCAGTATTTT
CDR3 protein: CASRTGGADTQYF

J gene: TRBJ1-5
D gene: NA
V gene: TRBV6-1
clone size: few
CDR3 DNA: TGTGCCAGCAGTATCGAGGTTAGCAATCAGCCCCAGCATTTT
CDR3 protein: CASSIEVSNQPQHF

J gene: TRBJ1-2
D gene: NA
V gene: TRBV29-1
clone size: few
CDR3 DNA: TGCAGCGTTGATGGTAGTAGCCAGTTCGTCTTC
CDR3 protein: CSVDGSSQFVF

J gene: TRBJ1-5
D gene: NA
V gene: TRBV19
clone size: few
CDR3 DNA: TGTGCCAGTAGTCCAGCGGTCTCGACGGCCGTAGGTCAGCCCCAGCATTTT
CDR3 protein: CASSPAVSTAVGQPQHF

J gene: TRBJ2-5
D gene: TRBD1
V gene: TRBV10-3
clone size: few
CDR3 DNA: TGTGCCATCGGCCTGACAGGGGTCCAAGAGACCCAGTACTTC
CDR3 protein: CAIGLTGVQETQYF

J gene: TRBJ1-6
D gene: NA
V gene: TRBV9
clone size: NA
CDR3 DNA: TGTGCCAGCAGCGTAGATGGGAACTCACCCCTCCACTTT
CDR3 protein: CASSVDGNSPLHF

J gene: TRBJ2-3
D gene: NA
V gene: TRBV6-1
clone size: once
CDR3 DNA: TGTGCCAGCAGTAAATACCCGGGGAGCACAGATACGCAGTATTTT
CDR3 protein: CASSKYPGSTDTQYF

J gene: TRBJ2-3
D gene: TRBD1
V gene: TRBV5-1
clone size: NA
CDR3 DNA: TGCGCCAGCAGATACGGAGGGACAGGAGATACGCAGTATTTT
CDR3 protein: CASRYGGTGDTQYF

J gene: TRBJ2-3
D gene: NA
V gene: TRBV7-9
clone size: NA
CDR3 DNA: TGTGCCAGCAGCTATCCTGAGGGAACTAATCCTAGCACAGATACGCAGTATTTT
CDR3 protein: CASSYPEGTNPSTDTQYF

J gene: TRBJ1-5
D gene: NA
V gene: TRBV20-1
clone size: NA
CDR3 DNA: TGCAGTGCTAGTGAAAGGACCGATCAGCCCCAGCATTTT
CDR3 protein: CSASERTDQPQHF

J gene: TRBJ1-2
D gene: TRBD1
V gene: TRBV11-3
clone size: few
CDR3 DNA: TGTGCCAGCAGCTGTACCGGGACAGGCTTC
CDR3 protein: CASSCTGTGF

J gene: TRBJ2-7
D gene: TRBD1
V gene: TRBV27
clone size: NA
CDR3 DNA: TGTGCCAGCAGTTCGGCAGGGGGAGTCTACGAGCAGTACTTC
CDR3 protein: CASSSAGGVYEQYF

J gene: TRBJ1-1
D gene: NA
V gene: TRBV27
clone size: few
CDR3 DNA: TGTGCCACATGGGGGAACACTGAAGCTTTCTTT
CDR3 protein: CATWGNTEAFF

J gene: TRBJ2-3
D gene: NA
V gene: TRBV7-3
clone size: NA
CDR3 DNA: TGTGCCAGCAGCTCGTGGTCGGGGGGCGTCGATACGCAGTATTTT
CDR3 protein: CASSSWSGGVDTQYF

J gene: TRBJ1-2
D gene: NA
V gene: TRBV30
clone size: NA
CDR3 DNA: TGTGCCTGGAGTTGTAGGGTGAGCTACACCTTC
CDR3 protein: CAWSCRVSYTF

J gene: TRBJ2-7
D gene: TRBD2
V gene: TRBV3-1
clone size: NA
CDR3 DNA: TGTGCCAGCAGCCTCTCACTAGCGATCTCCTACGAGCAGTACTTC
CDR3 protein: CASSLSLAISYEQYF

J gene: TRBJ1-1
D gene: NA
V gene: TRBV7-2
clone size: NA
CDR3 DNA: TGTGCCAGCAGCTTATTGGGTTCGCGGGCTTTCTTT
CDR3 protein: CASSLLGSRAFF

J gene: TRBJ1-2
D gene: NA
V gene: TRBV10-3
clone size: few
CDR3 DNA: TGTGCCATATCAATCCACAGTGGGGAAGGCTACACCTTC
CDR3 protein: CAISIHSGEGYTF

J gene: TRBJ2-7
D gene: NA
V gene: TRBV20-1
clone size: NA
CDR3 DNA: TGCAGTGCTAGGGAACTGGATTCCTACGAGCAGTACTTC
CDR3 protein: CSARELDSYEQYF

J gene: TRBJ1-5
D gene: TRBD1
V gene: TRBV19
clone size: NA
CDR3 DNA: TGTGCCACGGACACAGGGGCATGGCAGCCCCAGCATTTT
CDR3 protein: CATDTGAWQPQHF

J gene: TRBJ2-3
D gene: NA
V gene: TRBV9
clone size: NA
CDR3 DNA: TGTGCCAGCAGCGTAGGCCAAGTCGGCGATACGCAGTATTTT
CDR3 protein: CASSVGQVGDTQYF

J gene: TRBJ1-1
D gene: NA
V gene: TRBV4-2
clone size: NA
CDR3 DNA: TGTGCCAGCAGCCCCCGACAGCACACTGAAGCTTTCTTT
CDR3 protein: CASSPRQHTEAFF

J gene: TRBJ2-5
D gene: NA
V gene: TRBV5-1
clone size: NA
CDR3 DNA: TGCGCCAGCAGCTCGGCCACGGACCAAGAGACCCAGTACTTC
CDR3 protein: CASSSATDQETQYF

J gene: TRBJ2-3
D gene: NA
V gene: TRBV10-1
clone size: NA
CDR3 DNA: TGCGCCAGCAGGGAGGGGGCCACAACAGATACGCAGTATTTT
CDR3 protein: CASREGATTDTQYF